Listed below are T cell receptor beta chains from one sample, sequenced in a study of shared clonotypes between healthy human individuals. Generated by immunoSEQ multiplex PCR, the TCRdb table keeps only in-frame clones and is missing some. The sample consists of around 1.9 million clones, more than 85% of them appearing once. The sequenced sample was naive CD8+ T cells from PBMCs. These receptors were obtained from a man between 18 and 35 years old in good health. Some clones in this sample may be carry-over from other donors' samples. The CDR3 runs from the conserved cysteine through the conserved F or W. The D gene is left open where the match is weak. Clone size is stated in some rows and not others, as once, few, many or a class when expanded.

size	D	V	J	DNA	CDR3
once	NA	TRBV27	TRBJ2-2	TGTGCCAGCAGTTTAGTGGGGGTAGGCACCGGGGAGCTGTTTTTT	CASSLVGVGTGELFF
NA	NA	TRBV5-6	TRBJ2-2	TGTGCCAGCAGCTTGGCCGTCTGGGGCCGGACCGGGGAGCTGTTTTTT	CASSLAVWGRTGELFF
few	NA	TRBV10-3	TRBJ1-1	TGTGCCGCCACCAGTTGGGGGAACACTGAAGCTTTCTTT	CAATSWGNTEAFF
NA	NA	TRBV7-9	TRBJ2-1	TGTGCCAGCAGCTCTACCCTGACCATGAATTCGCCGTTCTTC	CASSSTLTMNSPFF
NA	NA	TRBV4-3	TRBJ1-2	TGCGCCAGCAGCCAAGGACAGAACTATGGCTACACCTTC	CASSQGQNYGYTF
NA	TRBD1	TRBV7-9	TRBJ1-1	TGTGCCAGCAGCACGGGACAGGAAGCTTTCTTT	CASSTGQEAFF
NA	TRBD2	TRBV2	TRBJ2-1	TGTGCCAGCAGTCCCTTCGGGGAGGGCTCCTACAATGAGCAGTTCTTC	CASSPFGEGSYNEQFF
NA	NA	TRBV29-1	TRBJ1-1	TGCAGCGCTTTCTTACGCCTGGGGACTGAAGCTTTCTTT	CSAFLRLGTEAFF
NA	NA	TRBV19	TRBJ2-7	TGTGCCAGTAGTCACAGGGTCACCTACGAGCAGTACTTC	CASSHRVTYEQYF
NA	TRBD2	TRBV2	TRBJ2-5	TGTGCCAGCAGTGAAAGGCCGGGACTAGCGGGAGAAGAGACCCAGTACTTC	CASSERPGLAGEETQYF
NA	NA	TRBV28	TRBJ2-7	TGTGCCAGCAGTTTCTGGAGGGGGTACGAGCAGTACTTC	CASSFWRGYEQYF
few	NA	TRBV11-2	TRBJ1-2	TGTGCCAGCAGTACCGTCTATGGCTACACCTTC	CASSTVYGYTF
NA	TRBD1	TRBV29-1	TRBJ2-1	TGCAGCGCCAGGACAGGGAACCTCTACAATGAGCAGTTCTTC	CSARTGNLYNEQFF
few	TRBD1	TRBV19	TRBJ2-5	TGTGCCAGTAGTCCTGACAGGGAAGAGACCCAGTACTTC	CASSPDREETQYF
NA	NA	TRBV5-5	TRBJ1-3	TGTGCCAGCAGTTCCAGCCCCGGCTCCGGAAACACCATATATTTT	CASSSSPGSGNTIYF
NA	TRBD1	TRBV27	TRBJ2-7	TGTGCCAGCAGTTTACGGCGAACGGGACAGGGTTCCCACGAGCAGTACTTC	CASSLRRTGQGSHEQYF